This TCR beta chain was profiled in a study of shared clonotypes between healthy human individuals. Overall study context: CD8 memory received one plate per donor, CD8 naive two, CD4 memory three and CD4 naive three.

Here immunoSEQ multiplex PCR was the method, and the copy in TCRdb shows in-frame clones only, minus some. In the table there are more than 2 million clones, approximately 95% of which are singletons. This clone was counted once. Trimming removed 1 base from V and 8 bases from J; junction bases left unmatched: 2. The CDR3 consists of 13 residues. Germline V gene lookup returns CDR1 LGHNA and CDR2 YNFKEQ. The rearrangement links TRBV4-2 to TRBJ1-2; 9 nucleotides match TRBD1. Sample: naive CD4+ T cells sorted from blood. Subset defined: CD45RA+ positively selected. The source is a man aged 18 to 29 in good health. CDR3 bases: TGTGCCAGCAGCCAAGGGGACAGGGCGGGCTACACCTTC. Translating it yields CASSQGDRAGYTF.